Listed here are 5 T cell receptor beta chains from one sample, sequenced in a study of blood T cell repertoires in COVID-19. Here immunoSEQ multiplex PCR was the method, and the copy in TCRdb shows in-frame clones only, minus some. The table has roughly 130,000 clones, 84% seen once. Source material: PBMCs or T cells enriched from blood (not recorded which). These receptors all come from a woman in her forties or fifties with acute COVID-19.

V and J are TRBV9 and TRBJ2-1, with 9 bases lining up with TRBD2. V shed 1 base, J shed 0 bases, and the junction held 2 bases outside the gene matches. The CDR3 is 16 residues long. Germline CDR1 reads SGDLS; CDR2 reads YYNGEE. The CDR3 nucleotides are TGTGCCAGCAGCGTACTAGCGGGATCCTCCTACAATGAGCAGTTCTTC. This encodes CASSVLAGSSYNEQFF. Complete variable domain (other parts from reference TRBV9 and TRBJ2-1): DSGVTQTPKHLITATGQRVTLRCSPRSGDLSVYWYQQSLDQGLQFLIQYYNGEERAKGNILERFSAQQFPDLHSELNLSSLELGDSALYFCASSVLAGSSYNEQFFGPGTRLTVL.

The rearrangement uses TRBV28 and TRBJ1-5, with a possible D match to TRBD1 (5 bases). Germline values: CDR1 MDHEN, CDR2 SYDVKM. The CDR3 runs to 13 residues. The germline V and J ends were trimmed by 4 bases and 7 bases, with 11 bases remaining between them. The CDR3 reads CASSSSGVQPQHF. The CDR3 DNA reads TGTGCCAGCAGTTCCTCGGGGGTGCAGCCCCAGCATTTT.

V gene TRBV6-5 combines with J gene TRBJ2-7; 8 nucleotides agree with TRBD1. V shed 5 bases and J 3 bases; nucleotides not matched to a gene: 9. Germline CDR1 MNHEY, CDR2 SVGAGI. This CDR3 has 15 amino acids. The CDR3 protein is CASSPAQDRGYEQYF. The CDR3, as DNA: TGTGCCAGCAGTCCCGCCCAAGACAGGGGCTACGAGCAGTACTTC.

The rearrangement joins TRBV15 to TRBJ2-1, with 8 nucleotides matching TRBD2. Germline CDR1 LNHNV, CDR2 YYDKDF (reference sequence). The V gene end was trimmed by 0 bases and the J gene end by 4 bases; junction bases not matched to a gene: 5. This CDR3 spans 16 amino acids. CDR3 protein: CATSRDPASGYNEQFF. The CDR3 DNA reads as TGTGCCACCAGCAGAGATCCTGCTAGCGGGTACAATGAGCAGTTCTTC.

The chain employs TRBV12-3 or TRBV12-4 and TRBJ2-2; a possible D gene is TRBD1 (6 bases). The CDR3 sequence is 13 residues long. Trimming cost V 7 bases and J 4 bases, with 10 bases left between them. CDR3 sequence (DNA): TGTGCCAGCAACCAGGGGACCACCGGGGAGCTGTTTTTT. This gives the protein CASNQGTTGELFF.